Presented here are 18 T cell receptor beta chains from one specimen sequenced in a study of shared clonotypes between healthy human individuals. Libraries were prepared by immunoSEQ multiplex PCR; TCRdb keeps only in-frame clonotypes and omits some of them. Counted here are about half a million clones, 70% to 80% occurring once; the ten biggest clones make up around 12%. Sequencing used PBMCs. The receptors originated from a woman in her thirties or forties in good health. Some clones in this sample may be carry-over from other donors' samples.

The CDR3 DNA follows: TGTGCCAGCAGTCCACAGGGTTACTATGGCTACACCTTC. It yields the protein CASSPQGYYGYTF. The chain has TRBV7-8 and TRBJ1-2; D perhaps matches TRBD1 (6 bases). The V end lost 6 bases, the J end lost 3 bases, and 11 bases lay between the germline ends. In germline, CDR1 is SGHVS, CDR2 FQNEAQ. The CDR3 totals 13 residues.

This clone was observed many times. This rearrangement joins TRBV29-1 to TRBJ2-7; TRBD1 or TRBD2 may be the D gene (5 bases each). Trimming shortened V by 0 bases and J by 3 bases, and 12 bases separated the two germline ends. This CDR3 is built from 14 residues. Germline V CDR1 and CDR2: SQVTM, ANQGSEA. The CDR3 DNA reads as TGCAGCGTTGAAGAGGGGGAGAGAAACTACGAGCAGTACTTC. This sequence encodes CSVEEGERNYEQYF.

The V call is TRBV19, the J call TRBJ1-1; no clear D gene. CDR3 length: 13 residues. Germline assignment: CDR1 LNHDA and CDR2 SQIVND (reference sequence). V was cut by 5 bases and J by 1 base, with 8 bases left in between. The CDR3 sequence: CASSPLWNTEAFF. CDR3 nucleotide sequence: TGTGCCAGTAGTCCGCTGTGGAACACTGAAGCTTTCTTT.

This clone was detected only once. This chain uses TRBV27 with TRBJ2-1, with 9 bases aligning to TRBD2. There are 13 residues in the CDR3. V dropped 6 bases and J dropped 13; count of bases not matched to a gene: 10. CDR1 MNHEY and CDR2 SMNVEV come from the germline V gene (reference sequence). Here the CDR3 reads CASSPGASGDQFF. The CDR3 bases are TGTGCCAGCAGCCCCGGGGCTAGCGGGGATCAGTTCTTC.

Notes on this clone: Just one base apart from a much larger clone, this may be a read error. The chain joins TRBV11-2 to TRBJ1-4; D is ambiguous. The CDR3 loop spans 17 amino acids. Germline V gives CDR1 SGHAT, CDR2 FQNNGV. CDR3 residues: CASSSLRPGLVSEKLVF. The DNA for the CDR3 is TGTGCCAGCAGCTCCCTAAGGCCAGGCCTAGTTAGTGAAAAACTGGTTTTT.

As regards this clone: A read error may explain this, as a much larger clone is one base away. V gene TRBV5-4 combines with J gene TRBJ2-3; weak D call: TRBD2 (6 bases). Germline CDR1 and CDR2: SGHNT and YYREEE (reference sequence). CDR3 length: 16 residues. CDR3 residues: CAGSLDGSGRPDTQYF. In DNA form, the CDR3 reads TGTGCCGGCAGCTTGGATGGTAGCGGCCGCCCCGATACGCAGTATTTT.

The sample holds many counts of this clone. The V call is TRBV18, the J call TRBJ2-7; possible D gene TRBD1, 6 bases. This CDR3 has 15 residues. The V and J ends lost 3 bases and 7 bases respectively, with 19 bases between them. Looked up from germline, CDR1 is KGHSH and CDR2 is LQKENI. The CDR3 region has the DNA TGTGCCAGCTCACCGGGGAACAGGGCGCAATGGGAGCAGTACTTC. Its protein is CASSPGNRAQWEQYF.

DNA of the CDR3: TGTGCCTGGAGACTAGACGAGGGGCTACACACTGAAGCTTTCTTT. It specifies CAWRLDEGLHTEAFF. The chain has TRBV30 and TRBJ1-1, with TRBD1 as a possible D gene (5 bases). The CDR3 consists of 15 residues. Trimming removed 3 bases at V and 3 bases at J, with 17 bases between. The germline V gene has CDR1 GTSNPN and CDR2 SVGIG (reference sequence).

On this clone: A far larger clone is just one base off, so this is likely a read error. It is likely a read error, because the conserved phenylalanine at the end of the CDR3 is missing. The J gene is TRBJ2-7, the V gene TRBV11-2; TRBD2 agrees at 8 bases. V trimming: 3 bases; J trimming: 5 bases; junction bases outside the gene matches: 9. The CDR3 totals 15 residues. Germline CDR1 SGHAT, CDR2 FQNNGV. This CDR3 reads CASSFQTGTRNEQYS. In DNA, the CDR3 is TGTGCCAGCAGCTTTCAGACCGGGACTAGGAACGAGCAGTACTCC.

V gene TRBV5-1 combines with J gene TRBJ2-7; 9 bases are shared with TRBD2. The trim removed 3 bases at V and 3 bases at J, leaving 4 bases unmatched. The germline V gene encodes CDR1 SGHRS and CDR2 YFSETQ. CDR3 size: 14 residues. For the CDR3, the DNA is TGCGCCAGCAGCTCGACTAGCGGACTCTACGAGCAGTACTTC. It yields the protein CASSSTSGLYEQYF. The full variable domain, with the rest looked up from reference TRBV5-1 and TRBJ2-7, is KAGVTQTPRYLIKTRGQQVTLSCSPISGHRSVSWYQQTPGQGLQFLFEYFSETQRNKGNFPGRFSGRQFSNSRSEMNVSTLELGDSALYLCASSSTSGLYEQYFGPGTRLTVT.

The CDR3 nucleotides are TGTGCCAGCAGTTACAGGGCCTTCAATGAGCAGTTCTTC. It specifies CASSYRAFNEQFF. The rearrangement joins TRBV6-6 to TRBJ2-1; no firm D call. Trimming took 2 bases from V and 6 from J, leaving 8 bases between them. The CDR3 covers 13 residues. Germline values: CDR1 MNHNY, CDR2 SVGAGI (reference sequence).

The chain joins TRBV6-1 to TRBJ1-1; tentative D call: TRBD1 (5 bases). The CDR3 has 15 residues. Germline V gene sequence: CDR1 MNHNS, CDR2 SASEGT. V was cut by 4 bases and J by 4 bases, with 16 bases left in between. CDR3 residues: CASSAGHQGSTEAFF. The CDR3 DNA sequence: TGTGCCAGCAGTGCGGGCCACCAGGGAAGCACTGAAGCTTTCTTT.

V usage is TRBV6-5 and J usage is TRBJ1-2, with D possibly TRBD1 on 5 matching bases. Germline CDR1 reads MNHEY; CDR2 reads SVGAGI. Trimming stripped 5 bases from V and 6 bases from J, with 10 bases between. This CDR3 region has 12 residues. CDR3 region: CASSGRVNGYTF. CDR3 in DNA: TGTGCCAGCAGTGGCAGGGTCAATGGCTACACCTTC.

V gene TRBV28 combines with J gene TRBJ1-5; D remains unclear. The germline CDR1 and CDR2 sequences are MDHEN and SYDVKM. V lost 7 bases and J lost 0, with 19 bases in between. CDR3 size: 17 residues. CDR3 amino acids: CASTGGGYLYSNQPQHF. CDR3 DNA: TGTGCCAGCACCGGTGGAGGATACCTATATAGCAATCAGCCCCAGCATTTT.

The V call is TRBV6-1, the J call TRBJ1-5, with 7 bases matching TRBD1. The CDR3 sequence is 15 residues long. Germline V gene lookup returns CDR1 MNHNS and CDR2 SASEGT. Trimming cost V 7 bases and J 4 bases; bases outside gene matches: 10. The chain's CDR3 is CASKRDRFLNQPQHF. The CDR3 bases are TGTGCCAGCAAGCGGGACAGATTTTTAAATCAGCCCCAGCATTTT.

The CDR3 DNA is TGTGCCAGCAGGTACACAGATACGCAGTATTTT. Translating gives CASRYTDTQYF. The rearrangement links TRBV6-6 to TRBJ2-3; no firm D call. The CDR3 spans 11 residues. Germline V gene lookup returns CDR1 MNHNY and CDR2 SVGAGI (reference sequence). V lost 6 bases, J lost 2 bases, and 3 bases lay in between.

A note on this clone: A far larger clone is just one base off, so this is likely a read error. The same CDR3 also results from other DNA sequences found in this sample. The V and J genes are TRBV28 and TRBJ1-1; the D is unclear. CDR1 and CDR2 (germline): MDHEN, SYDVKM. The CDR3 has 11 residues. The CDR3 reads CASKMNTEAFF. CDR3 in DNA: TGTGCCAGCAAGATGAACACGGAAGCTTTCTTT.

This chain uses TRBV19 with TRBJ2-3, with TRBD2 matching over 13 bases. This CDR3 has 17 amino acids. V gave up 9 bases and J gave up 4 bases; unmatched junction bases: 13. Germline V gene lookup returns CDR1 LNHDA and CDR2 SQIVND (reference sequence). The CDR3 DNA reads TGTGCCAGGCAGACTAGCGGGAGGAGAGGGAGGGCAGATACGCAGTATTTT. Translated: CARQTSGRRGRADTQYF.